This TCR beta chain is drawn from a study of neurological immune-mediated disorders. Many counts were recorded for this clonotype. Its specificity is unknown. Study results and limitations: No sharing of CDR3 amino acid sequences was observed among expanded clones across subjects, suggesting private repertoires in all groups.

From the 5' RACE reads, TCRdb called clonotypes with MiXCR, one entry per CDR3 protein. This table holds roughly 18,000 distinct CDR3 sequences, roughly 15% found once. V was trimmed by 7 bases and J by 6 bases, leaving 15 bases between them. CDR1 is DFQATT and CDR2 is SNEGSKA in the germline V gene (reference sequence). The CDR3 extends over 13 amino acids. The V and J genes are TRBV20-1 and TRBJ1-4; D perhaps matches TRBD1 (5 bases). The clonotype originates from a woman aged 55-70 years with HTLV-1-associated myelopathy (HAM/TSP). Sequenced sample: CD4+ T cells from blood. CDR3 sequence (DNA): TGCAGTGTCCCCGGGGGGGGGGATGAAAAACTGTTTTTT. It yields the protein CSVPGGGDEKLFF.